What follows describes a single T cell receptor (beta chain). Antigen specificity is unknown. The CDR3 totals 18 residues. V was pared by 0 bases and J by 0 bases, with 15 bases between. The germline CDR1 and CDR2 sequences are SGDLS and YYNGEE. The sample belongs to a study of cytomegalovirus exposure and HLA in healthy donors. Overall study results and limits: In an earlier analysis, productive rearrangement rates for most beta V segments clustered near 87% or 30%. Several top significant clusters appeared, in a later analysis, to be linked to common viral pathogens.

With 60 Vbeta and 13 Jbeta primers, the PCR was carried out. Measured with immunoSEQ multiplex PCR; TCRdb has only the in-frame clones, and not every one. This sample has roughly 80,000 clones, with under 70% found just once. This sequence joins TRBV9 and TRBJ1-4; a possible D gene is TRBD1 (5 bases). Sequencing used PBMCs. The sequence was collected from a woman aged 50 to 60 in good health and CMV-seropositive. CDR3 region: CASSVGPGDGATNEKLFF. CDR3 coding DNA: TGTGCCAGCAGCGTAGGTCCGGGGGACGGGGCAACTAATGAAAAACTGTTTTTT.